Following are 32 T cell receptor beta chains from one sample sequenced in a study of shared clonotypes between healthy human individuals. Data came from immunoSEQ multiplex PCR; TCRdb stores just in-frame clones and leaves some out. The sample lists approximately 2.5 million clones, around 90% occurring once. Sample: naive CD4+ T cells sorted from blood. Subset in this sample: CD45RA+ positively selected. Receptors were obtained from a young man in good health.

The CDR3 bases are TGTGCCAGCAGCTATCAAGTCCACAGGGGCTCAGGGAACACTGAAGCTTTCTTT. It encodes CASSYQVHRGSGNTEAFF. This sequence joins TRBV5-4 and TRBJ1-1; 7 nucleotides match TRBD1. Germline CDR1 is SGHNT and CDR2 is YYREEE (reference sequence). J gave up 1 base and V 3 bases, and 15 bases lay outside the gene matches. This CDR3 is 18 amino acids long.

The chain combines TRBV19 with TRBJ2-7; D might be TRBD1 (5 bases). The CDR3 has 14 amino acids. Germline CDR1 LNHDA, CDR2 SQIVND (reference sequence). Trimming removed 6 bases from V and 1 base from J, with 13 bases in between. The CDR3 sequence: CASSGDSTSYEQYF. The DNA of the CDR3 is TGTGCCAGTAGCGGAGACAGTACTTCCTACGAGCAGTACTTC.

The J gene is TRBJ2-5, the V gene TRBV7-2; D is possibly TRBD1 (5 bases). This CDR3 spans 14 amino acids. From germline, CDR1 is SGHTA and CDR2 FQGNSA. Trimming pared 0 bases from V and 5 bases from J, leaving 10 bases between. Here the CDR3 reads CASSLARTPETQYF. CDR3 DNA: TGTGCCAGCAGCTTAGCGCGGACACCGGAGACCCAGTACTTC.

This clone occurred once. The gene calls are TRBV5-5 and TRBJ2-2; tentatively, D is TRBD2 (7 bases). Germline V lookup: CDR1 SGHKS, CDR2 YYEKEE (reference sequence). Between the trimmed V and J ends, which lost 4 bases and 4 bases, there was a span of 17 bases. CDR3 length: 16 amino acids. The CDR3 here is CASSLPGGGVTGELFF. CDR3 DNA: TGTGCCAGCAGCCTCCCGGGGGGCGGGGTCACCGGGGAGCTGTTTTTT.

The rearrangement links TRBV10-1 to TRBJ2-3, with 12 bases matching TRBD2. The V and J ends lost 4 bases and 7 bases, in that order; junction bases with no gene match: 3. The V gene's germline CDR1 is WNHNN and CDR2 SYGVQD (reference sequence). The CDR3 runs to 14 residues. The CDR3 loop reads CASSGGLAGHTQYF. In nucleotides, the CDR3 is TGCGCCAGCAGTGGAGGACTAGCGGGACATACGCAGTATTTT.

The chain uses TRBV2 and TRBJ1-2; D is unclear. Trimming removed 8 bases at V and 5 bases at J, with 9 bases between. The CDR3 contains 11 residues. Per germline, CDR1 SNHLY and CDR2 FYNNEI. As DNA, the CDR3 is TGTGCCAGCGGGGAGGGATATGGCTACACCTTC. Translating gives CASGEGYGYTF.

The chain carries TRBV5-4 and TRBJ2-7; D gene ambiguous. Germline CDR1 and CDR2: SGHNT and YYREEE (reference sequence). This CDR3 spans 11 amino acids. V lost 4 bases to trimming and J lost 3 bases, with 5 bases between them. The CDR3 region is CASSDLYEQYF. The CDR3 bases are TGTGCCAGCAGCGACCTCTACGAGCAGTACTTC.

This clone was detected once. The CDR3 spells CASSVQGGGHEQYF. The CDR3 DNA reads as TGTGCCAGCAGTGTACAGGGGGGTGGCCACGAGCAGTACTTC. This chain joins TRBV6-5 and TRBJ2-7, with 8 nucleotides matching TRBD1. CDR1 is MNHEY and CDR2 is SVGAGI in the germline V gene. The trim removed 5 bases at V and 5 bases at J, leaving 8 bases unmatched. CDR3 length: 14 amino acids.

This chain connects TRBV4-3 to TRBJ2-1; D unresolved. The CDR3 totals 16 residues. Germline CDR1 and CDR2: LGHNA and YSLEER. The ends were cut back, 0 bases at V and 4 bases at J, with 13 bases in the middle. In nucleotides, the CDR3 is TGCGCCAGCAGCCAAGAGTCTGCGGCAGATTACAATGAGCAGTTCTTC. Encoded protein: CASSQESAADYNEQFF.

CDR3 sequence: CASGLPGHHGYTF. The CDR3 nucleotides are TGCGCCAGCGGCCTTCCGGGACATCATGGCTACACCTTC. The rearrangement uses TRBV23-1 and TRBJ1-2; weak D call: TRBD1 (6 bases). TRBV23-1 is recorded as an ORF, its role being uncertain. The V gene lost 8 bases and the J gene lost 6 bases, with 16 bases spanning the gap. CDR3 length equals 13 residues.

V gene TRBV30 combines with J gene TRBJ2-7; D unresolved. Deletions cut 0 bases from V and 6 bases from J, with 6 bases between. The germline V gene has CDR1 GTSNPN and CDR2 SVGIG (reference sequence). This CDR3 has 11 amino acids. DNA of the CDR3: TGTGCCTGGAGTGTTAGCATCGAGCAGTACTTC. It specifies CAWSVSIEQYF.

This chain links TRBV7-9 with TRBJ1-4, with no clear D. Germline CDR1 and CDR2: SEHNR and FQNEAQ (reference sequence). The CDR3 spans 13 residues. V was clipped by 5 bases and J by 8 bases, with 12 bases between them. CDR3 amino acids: CASSPGRGEKLFF. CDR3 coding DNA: TGTGCCAGCAGCCCTGGGCGTGGGGAAAAACTGTTTTTT.

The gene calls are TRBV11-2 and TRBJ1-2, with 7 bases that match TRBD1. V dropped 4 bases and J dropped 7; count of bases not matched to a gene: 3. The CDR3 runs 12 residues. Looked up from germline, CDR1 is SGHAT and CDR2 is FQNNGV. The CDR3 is CASSSTGVGYTF. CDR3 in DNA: TGTGCCAGCAGCTCTACAGGGGTTGGCTACACCTTC. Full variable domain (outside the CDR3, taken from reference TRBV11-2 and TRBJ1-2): EAGVAQSPRYKIIEKRQSVAFWCNPISGHATLYWYQQILGQGPKLLIQFQNNGVVDDSQLPKDRFSAERLKGVDSTLKIQPAKLEDSAVYLCASSSTGVGYTFGSGTRLTVV.

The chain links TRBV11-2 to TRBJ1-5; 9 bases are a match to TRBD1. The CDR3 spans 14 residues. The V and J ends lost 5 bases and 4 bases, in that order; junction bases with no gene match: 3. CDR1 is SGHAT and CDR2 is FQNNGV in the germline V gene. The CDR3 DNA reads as TGTGCCAGCAGCCCAGGACAGGGGAATCAGCCCCAGCATTTT. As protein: CASSPGQGNQPQHF.

CDR3 region: CAWSADYRAQYF. The DNA of the CDR3 is TGTGCCTGGAGTGCGGACTATCGGGCGCAGTACTTC. This chain connects TRBV30 to TRBJ2-7; tentatively, D is TRBD2 (6 bases). This CDR3 has 12 residues. V lost 1 base, J lost 9 bases, and 13 bases lay in between. The germline gives CDR1 GTSNPN, CDR2 SVGIG (reference sequence).

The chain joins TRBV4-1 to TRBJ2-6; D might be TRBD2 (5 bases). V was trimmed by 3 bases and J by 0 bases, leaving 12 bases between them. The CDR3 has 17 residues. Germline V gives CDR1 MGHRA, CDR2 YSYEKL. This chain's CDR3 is CASSQPGLPSGANVLTF. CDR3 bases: TGCGCCAGCAGCCAGCCCGGACTTCCCTCTGGGGCCAACGTCCTGACTTTC.

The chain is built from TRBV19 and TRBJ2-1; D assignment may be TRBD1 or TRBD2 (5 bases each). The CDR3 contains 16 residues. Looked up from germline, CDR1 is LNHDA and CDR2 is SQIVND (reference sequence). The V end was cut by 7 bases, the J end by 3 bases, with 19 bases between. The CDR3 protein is CASMTWGGSSYNEQFF. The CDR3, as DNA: TGTGCCAGTATGACCTGGGGCGGGTCGAGCTACAATGAGCAGTTCTTC.

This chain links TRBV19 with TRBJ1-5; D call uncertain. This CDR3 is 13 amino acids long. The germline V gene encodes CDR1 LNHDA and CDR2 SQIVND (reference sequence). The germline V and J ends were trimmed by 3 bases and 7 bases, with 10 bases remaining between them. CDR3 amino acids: CASSIPGFQPQHF. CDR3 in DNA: TGTGCCAGTAGTATTCCAGGATTCCAGCCCCAGCATTTT. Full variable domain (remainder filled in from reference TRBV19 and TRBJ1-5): DGGITQSPKYLFRKEGQNVTLSCEQNLNHDAMYWYRQDPGQGLRLIYYSQIVNDFQKGDIAEGYSVSREKKESFPLTVTSAQKNPTAFYLCASSIPGFQPQHFGDGTRLSIL.

CDR3 DNA sequence: TGTGCCAGCACCTCGACCGGGCGGGAGACCTCATACGAGCAGTACTTC. Its translation is CASTSTGRETSYEQYF. V is TRBV11-2 and J is TRBJ2-7; TRBD2 matches 7 bases. Germline V CDR1 and CDR2: SGHAT, FQNNGV. V was clipped by 7 bases and J by 4 bases; unmatched bases: 16. This CDR3 region has 16 residues. Combining the CDR3 with reference TRBV11-2 and TRBJ2-7 gives the whole variable domain EAGVAQSPRYKIIEKRQSVAFWCNPISGHATLYWYQQILGQGPKLLIQFQNNGVVDDSQLPKDRFSAERLKGVDSTLKIQPAKLEDSAVYLCASTSTGRETSYEQYFGPGTRLTVT.

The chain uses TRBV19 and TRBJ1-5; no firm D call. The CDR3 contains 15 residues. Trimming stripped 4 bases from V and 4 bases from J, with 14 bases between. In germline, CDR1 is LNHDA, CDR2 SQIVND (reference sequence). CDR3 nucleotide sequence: TGTGCCAGTAGTAAGGAAAGCGCCCTAAATCAGCCCCAGCATTTT. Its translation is CASSKESALNQPQHF.

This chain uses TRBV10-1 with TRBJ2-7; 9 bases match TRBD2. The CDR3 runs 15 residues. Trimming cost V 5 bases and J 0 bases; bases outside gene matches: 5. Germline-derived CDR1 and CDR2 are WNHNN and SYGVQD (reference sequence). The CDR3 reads CASSPSGASSYEQYF. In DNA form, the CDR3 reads TGCGCCAGCAGTCCTAGCGGGGCTAGCTCCTACGAGCAGTACTTC.

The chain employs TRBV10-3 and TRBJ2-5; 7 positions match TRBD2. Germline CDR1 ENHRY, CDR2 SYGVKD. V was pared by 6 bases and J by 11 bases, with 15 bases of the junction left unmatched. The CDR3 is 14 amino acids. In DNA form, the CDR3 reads TGTGCCATCAGCCCCGTTCCTCTCCGGGAGGAGCAGTACTTC. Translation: CAISPVPLREEQYF.

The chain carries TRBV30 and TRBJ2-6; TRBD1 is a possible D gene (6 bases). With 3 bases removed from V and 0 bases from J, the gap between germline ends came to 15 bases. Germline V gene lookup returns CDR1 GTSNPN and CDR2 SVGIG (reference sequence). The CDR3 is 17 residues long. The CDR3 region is CAWRTRTVLSGANVLTF. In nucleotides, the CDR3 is TGTGCCTGGAGAACTCGGACAGTCCTCTCTGGGGCCAACGTCCTGACTTTC.

The CDR3 region has the DNA TGTGCCAGCAGCTCGACACCGCCCTACGAGCAGTACTTC. Its translation is CASSSTPPYEQYF. This chain connects TRBV7-2 to TRBJ2-7; D unresolved. Trimming cost V 4 bases and J 2 bases, with 9 bases left between them. The CDR3 consists of 13 residues. The germline CDR1 and CDR2 sequences are SGHTA and FQGNSA.

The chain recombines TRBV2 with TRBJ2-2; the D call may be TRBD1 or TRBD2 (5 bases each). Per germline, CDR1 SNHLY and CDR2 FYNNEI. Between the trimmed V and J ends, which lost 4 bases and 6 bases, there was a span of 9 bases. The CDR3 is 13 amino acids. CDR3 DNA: TGTGCCAGCAGTGGGGACGGATCCGGGGAGCTGTTTTTT. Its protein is CASSGDGSGELFF. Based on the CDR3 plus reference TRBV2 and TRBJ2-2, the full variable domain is EPEVTQTPSHQVTQMGQEVILRCVPISNHLYFYWYRQILGQKVEFLVSFYNNEISEKSEIFDDQFSVERPDGSNFTLKIRSTKLEDSAMYFCASSGDGSGELFFGEGSRLTVL.

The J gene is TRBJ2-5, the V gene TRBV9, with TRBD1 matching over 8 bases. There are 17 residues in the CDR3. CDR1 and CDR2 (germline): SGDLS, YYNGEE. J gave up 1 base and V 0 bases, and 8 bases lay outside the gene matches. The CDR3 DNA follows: TGTGCCAGCAGCGTAGGGTTGGGCAGGGGGCCCCAAGAGACCCAGTACTTC. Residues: CASSVGLGRGPQETQYF.

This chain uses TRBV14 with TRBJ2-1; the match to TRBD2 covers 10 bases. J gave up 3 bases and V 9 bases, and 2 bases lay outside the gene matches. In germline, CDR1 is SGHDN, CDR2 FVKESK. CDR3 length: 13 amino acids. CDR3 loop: CASGLAVYNEQFF. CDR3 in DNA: TGTGCCAGTGGACTAGCGGTCTACAATGAGCAGTTCTTC. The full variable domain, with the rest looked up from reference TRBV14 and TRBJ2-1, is EAGVTQFPSHSVIEKGQTVTLRCDPISGHDNLYWYRRVMGKEIKFLLHFVKESKQDESGMPNNRFLAERTGGTYSTLKVQPAELEDSGVYFCASGLAVYNEQFFGPGTRLTVL.

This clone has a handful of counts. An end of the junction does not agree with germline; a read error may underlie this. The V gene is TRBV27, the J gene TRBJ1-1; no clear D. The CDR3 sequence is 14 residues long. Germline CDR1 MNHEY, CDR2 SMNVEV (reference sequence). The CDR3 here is CASSLNQVNAEAFF. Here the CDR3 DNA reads TGTGCCAGCAGTTTAAACCAAGTGAACGCTGAAGCTTTCTTT.

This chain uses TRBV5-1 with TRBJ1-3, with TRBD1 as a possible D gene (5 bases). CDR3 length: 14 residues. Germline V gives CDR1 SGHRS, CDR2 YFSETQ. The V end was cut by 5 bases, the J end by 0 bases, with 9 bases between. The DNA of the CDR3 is TGCGCCAGCAGGAGGGGCAACTCTGGAAACACCATATATTTT. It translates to CASRRGNSGNTIYF.

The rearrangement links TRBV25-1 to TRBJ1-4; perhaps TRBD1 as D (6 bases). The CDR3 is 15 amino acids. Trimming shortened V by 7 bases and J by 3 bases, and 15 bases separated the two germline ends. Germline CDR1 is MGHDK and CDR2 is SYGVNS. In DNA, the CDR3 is TGTGCCAGCAAGGAGGGGGGACACTCTAATGAAAAACTGTTTTTT. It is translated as CASKEGGHSNEKLFF.

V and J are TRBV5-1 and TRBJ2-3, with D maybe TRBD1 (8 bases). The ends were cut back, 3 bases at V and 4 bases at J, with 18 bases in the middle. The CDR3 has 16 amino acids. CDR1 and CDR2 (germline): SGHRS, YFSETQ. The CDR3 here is CASSSGQGGYSDTQYF. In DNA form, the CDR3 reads TGCGCCAGCAGCTCCGGACAGGGAGGGTACTCAGATACGCAGTATTTT. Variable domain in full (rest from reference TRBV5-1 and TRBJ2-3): KAGVTQTPRYLIKTRGQQVTLSCSPISGHRSVSWYQQTPGQGLQFLFEYFSETQRNKGNFPGRFSGRQFSNSRSEMNVSTLELGDSALYLCASSSGQGGYSDTQYFGPGTRLTVL.

The CDR3 spells CASSYRLGGYTF. The CDR3 DNA reads as TGTGCCAGCAGTTACCGGTTGGGAGGCTACACCTTC. The chain carries TRBV6-6 and TRBJ1-2; D unresolved. CDR1 is MNHNY and CDR2 is SVGAGI in the germline V gene (reference sequence). V was clipped by 2 bases and J by 8 bases, with 9 bases between them. CDR3 size: 12 residues.